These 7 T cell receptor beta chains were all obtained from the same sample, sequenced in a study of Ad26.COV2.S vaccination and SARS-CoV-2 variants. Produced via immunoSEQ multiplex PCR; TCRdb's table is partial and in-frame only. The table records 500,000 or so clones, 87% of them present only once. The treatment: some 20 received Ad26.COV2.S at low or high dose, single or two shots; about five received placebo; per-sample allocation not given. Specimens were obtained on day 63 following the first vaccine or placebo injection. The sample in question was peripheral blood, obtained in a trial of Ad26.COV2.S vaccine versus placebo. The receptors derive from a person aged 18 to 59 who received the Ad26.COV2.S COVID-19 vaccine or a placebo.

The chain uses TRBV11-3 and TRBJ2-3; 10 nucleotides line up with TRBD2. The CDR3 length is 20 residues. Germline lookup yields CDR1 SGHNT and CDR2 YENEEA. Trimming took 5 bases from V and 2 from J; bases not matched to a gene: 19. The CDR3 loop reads CASSRSVWTSGTQPTDTQYF. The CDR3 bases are TGTGCCAGCAGCCGCAGCGTGTGGACTAGCGGAACCCAGCCCACAGATACGCAGTATTTT. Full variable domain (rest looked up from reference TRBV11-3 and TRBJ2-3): EAGVVQSPRYKIIEKKQPVAFWCNPISGHNTLYWYLQNLGQGPELLIRYENEEAVDDSQLPKDRFSAERLKGVDSTLKIQPAELGDSAVYLCASSRSVWTSGTQPTDTQYFGPGTRLTVL.

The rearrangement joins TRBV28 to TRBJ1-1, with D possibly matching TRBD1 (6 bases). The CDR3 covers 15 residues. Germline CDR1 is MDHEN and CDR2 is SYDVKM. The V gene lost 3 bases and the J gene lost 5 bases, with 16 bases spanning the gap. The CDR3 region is CASSLGGARRTEAFF. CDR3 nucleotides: TGTGCCAGCAGTTTGGGGGGGGCGAGGAGGACTGAAGCTTTCTTT. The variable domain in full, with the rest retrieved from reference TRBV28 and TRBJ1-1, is DVKVTQSSRYLVKRTGEKVFLECVQDMDHENMFWYRQDPGLGLRLIYFSYDVKMKEKGDIPEGYSVSREKKERFSLILESASTNQTSMYLCASSLGGARRTEAFFGQGTRLTVV.

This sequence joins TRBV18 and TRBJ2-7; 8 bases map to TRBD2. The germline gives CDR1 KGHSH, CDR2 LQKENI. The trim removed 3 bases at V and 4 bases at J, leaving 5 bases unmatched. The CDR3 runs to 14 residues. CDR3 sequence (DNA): TGTGCCAGCTCACCGAGCGGGAGTTGGTACGAGCAGTACTTC. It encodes CASSPSGSWYEQYF.

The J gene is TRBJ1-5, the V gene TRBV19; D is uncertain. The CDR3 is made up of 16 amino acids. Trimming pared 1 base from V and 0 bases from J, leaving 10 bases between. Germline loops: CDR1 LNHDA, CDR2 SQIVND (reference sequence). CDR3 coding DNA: TGTGCCAGTAGTATAGGGGGTTCAGGTAGCAATCAGCCCCAGCATTTT. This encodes CASSIGGSGSNQPQHF.

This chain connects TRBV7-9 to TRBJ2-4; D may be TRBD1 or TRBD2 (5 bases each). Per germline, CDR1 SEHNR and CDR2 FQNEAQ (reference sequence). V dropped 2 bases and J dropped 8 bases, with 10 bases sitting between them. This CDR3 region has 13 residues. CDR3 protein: CASSLSGTDIQYF. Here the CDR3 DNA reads TGTGCCAGCAGCTTATCCGGGACCGACATTCAGTACTTC.

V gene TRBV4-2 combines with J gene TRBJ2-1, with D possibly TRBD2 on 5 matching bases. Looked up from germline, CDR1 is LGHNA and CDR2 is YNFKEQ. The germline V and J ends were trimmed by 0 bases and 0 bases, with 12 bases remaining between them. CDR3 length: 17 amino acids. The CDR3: CASSQDRSGSSYNEQFF. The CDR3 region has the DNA TGTGCCAGCAGCCAAGATCGGAGCGGAAGCTCCTACAATGAGCAGTTCTTC.

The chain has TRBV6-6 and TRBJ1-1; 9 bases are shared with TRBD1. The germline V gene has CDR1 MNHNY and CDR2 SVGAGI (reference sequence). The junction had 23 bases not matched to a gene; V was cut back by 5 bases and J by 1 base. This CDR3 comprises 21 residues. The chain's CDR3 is CASSPWAGTGSRGVGNTEAFF. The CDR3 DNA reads TGTGCCAGCAGTCCCTGGGCCGGGACAGGGAGCAGAGGGGTCGGGAACACTGAAGCTTTCTTT.